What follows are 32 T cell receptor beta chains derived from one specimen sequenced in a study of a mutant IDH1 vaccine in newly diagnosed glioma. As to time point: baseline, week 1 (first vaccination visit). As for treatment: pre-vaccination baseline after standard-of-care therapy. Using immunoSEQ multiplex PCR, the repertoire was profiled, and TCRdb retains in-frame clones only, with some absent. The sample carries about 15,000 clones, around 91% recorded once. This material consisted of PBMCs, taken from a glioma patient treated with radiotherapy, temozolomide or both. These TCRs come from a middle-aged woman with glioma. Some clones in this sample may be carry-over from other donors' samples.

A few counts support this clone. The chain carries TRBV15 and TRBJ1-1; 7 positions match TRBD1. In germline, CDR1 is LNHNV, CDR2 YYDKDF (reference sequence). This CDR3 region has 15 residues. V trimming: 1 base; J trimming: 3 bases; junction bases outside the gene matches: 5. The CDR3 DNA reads TGTGCCACCAGCAGAGCGACAGGGAGGGACACTGAAGCTTTCTTT. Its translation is CATSRATGRDTEAFF.

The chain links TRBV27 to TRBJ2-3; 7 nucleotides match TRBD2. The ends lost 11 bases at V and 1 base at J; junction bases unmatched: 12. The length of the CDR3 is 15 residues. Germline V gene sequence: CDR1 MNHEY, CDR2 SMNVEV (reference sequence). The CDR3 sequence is CASTGTTTGTDTQYF. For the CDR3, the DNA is TGTGCCTCTACGGGGACTACCACGGGCACAGATACGCAGTATTTT.

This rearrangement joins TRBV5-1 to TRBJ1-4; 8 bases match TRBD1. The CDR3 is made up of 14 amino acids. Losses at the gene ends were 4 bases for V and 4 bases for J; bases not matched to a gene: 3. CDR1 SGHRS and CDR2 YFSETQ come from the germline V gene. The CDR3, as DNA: TGCGCCAGCAGCCGGACAGGGTATAATGAAAAACTGTTTTTT. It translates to CASSRTGYNEKLFF.

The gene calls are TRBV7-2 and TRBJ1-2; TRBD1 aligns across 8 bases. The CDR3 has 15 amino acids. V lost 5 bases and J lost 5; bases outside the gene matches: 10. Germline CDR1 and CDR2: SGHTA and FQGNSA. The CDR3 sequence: CASSPPEDRAYGYTF. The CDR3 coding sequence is TGTGCCAGCAGCCCGCCGGAGGACAGGGCATATGGCTACACCTTC.

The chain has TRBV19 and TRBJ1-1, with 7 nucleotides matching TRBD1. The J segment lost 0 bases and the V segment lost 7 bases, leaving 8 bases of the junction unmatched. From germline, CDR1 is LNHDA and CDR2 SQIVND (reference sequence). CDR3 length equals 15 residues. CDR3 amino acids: CASTSTGRMNTEAFF. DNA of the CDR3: TGTGCCAGTACCTCGACAGGGCGGATGAACACTGAAGCTTTCTTT.

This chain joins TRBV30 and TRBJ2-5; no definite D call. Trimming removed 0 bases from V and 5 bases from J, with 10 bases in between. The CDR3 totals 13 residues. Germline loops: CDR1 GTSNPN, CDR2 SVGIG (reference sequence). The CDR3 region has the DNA TGTGCCTGGAGTGTAAACACACGGGAGACCCAGTACTTC. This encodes CAWSVNTRETQYF.

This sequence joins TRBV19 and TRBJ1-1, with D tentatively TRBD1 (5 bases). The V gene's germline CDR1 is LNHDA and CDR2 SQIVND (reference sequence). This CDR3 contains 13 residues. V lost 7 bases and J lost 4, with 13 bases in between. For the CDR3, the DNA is TGTGCCAGTATTAGGGGTCTGGGCACTGAAGCTTTCTTT. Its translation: CASIRGLGTEAFF. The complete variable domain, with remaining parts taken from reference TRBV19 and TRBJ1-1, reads DGGITQSPKYLFRKEGQNVTLSCEQNLNHDAMYWYRQDPGQGLRLIYYSQIVNDFQKGDIAEGYSVSREKKESFPLTVTSAQKNPTAFYLCASIRGLGTEAFFGQGTRLTVV.

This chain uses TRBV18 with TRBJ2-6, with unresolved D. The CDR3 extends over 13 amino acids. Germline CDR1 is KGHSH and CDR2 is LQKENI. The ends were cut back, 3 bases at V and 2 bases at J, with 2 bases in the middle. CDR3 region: CASSPPGANVLTF. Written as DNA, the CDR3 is TGTGCCAGCTCACCCCCTGGGGCCAACGTCCTGACTTTC. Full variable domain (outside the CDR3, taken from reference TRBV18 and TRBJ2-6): NAGVMQNPRHLVRRRGQEARLRCSPMKGHSHVYWYRQLPEEGLKFMVYLQKENIIDESGMPKERFSAEFPKEGPSILRIQQVVRGDSAAYFCASSPPGANVLTFGAGSRLTVL.

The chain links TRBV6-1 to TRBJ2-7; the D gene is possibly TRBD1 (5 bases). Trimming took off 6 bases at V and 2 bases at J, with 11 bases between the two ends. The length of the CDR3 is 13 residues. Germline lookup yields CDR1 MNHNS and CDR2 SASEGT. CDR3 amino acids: CASSYDSTYEQYF. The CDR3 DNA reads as TGTGCCAGCAGCTACGACAGCACCTACGAGCAGTACTTC.

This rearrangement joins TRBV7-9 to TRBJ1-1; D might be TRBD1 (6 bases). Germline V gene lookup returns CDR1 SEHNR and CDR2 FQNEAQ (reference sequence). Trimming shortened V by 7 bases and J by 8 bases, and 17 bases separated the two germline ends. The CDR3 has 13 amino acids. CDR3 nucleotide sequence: TGTGCCAGCATCCCGCCGGGGGGGCAGGAAGCTTTCTTT. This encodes CASIPPGGQEAFF.

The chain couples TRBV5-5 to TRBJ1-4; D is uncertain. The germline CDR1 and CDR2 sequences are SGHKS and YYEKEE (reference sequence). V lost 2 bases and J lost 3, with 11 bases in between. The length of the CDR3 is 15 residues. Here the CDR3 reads CASSFIRHPNEKLFF. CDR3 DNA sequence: TGTGCCAGCAGCTTCATTAGGCACCCTAATGAAAAACTGTTTTTT.

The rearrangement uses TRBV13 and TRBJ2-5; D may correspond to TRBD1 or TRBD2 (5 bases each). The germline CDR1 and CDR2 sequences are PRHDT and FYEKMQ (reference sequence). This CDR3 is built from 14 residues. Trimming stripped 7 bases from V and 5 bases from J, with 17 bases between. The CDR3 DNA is TGTGCCAGCACCCGGGGCAGGCTCGGGGAGACCCAGTACTTC. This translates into CASTRGRLGETQYF.

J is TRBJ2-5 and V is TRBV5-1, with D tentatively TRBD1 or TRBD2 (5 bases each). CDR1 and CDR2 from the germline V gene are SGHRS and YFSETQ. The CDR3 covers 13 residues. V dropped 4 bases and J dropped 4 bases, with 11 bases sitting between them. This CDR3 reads CASSPGRGETQYF. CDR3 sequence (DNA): TGCGCCAGCAGCCCAGGGAGAGGAGAGACCCAGTACTTC.

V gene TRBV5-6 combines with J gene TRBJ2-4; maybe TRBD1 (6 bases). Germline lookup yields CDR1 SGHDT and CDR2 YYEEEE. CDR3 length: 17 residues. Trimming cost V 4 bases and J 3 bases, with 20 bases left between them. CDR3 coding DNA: TGTGCCAGCAGCAATATCCCTGACAGGACGGGCAAAAACATTCAGTACTTC. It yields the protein CASSNIPDRTGKNIQYF.

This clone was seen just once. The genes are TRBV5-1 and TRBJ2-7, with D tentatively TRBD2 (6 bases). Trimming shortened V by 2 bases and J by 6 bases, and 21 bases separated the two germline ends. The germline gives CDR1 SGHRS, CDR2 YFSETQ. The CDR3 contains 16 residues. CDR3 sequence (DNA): TGCGCCAGCAGCTTAGGAAAGGGCCAGTCCGGGGGCGAGCAGTACTTC. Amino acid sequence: CASSLGKGQSGGEQYF.

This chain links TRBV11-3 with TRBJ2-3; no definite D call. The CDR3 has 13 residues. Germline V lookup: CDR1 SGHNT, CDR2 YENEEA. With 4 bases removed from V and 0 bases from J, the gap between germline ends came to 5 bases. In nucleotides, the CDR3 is TGTGCCAGCAGCTCCACTAGCACAGATACGCAGTATTTT. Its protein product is CASSSTSTDTQYF.

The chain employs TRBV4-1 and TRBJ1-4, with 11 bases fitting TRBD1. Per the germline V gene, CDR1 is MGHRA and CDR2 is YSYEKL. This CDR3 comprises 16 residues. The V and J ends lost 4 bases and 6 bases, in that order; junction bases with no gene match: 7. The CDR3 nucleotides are TGCGCCAGCAGCCCTTTACGGACAGGGGGCGATGAAAAACTGTTTTTT. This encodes CASSPLRTGGDEKLFF.

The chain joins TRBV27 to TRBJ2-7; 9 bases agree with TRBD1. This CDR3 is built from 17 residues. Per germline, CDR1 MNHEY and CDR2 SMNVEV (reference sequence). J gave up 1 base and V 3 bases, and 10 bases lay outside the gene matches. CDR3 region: CASSLLGQGRGSYEQYF. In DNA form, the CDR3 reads TGTGCCAGCAGTTTGTTGGGACAGGGAAGAGGGTCCTACGAGCAGTACTTC.

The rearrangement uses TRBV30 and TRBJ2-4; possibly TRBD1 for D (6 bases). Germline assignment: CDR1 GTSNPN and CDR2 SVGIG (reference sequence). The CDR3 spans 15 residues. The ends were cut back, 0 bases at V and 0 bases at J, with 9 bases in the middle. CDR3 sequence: CAWSVTGLAKNIQYF. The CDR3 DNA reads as TGTGCCTGGAGTGTAACAGGGCTAGCCAAAAACATTCAGTACTTC.

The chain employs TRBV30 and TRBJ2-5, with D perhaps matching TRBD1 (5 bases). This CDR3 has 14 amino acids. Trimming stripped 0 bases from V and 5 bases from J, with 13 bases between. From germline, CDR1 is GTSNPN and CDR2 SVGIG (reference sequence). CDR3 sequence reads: CAWSVGVVRETQYF. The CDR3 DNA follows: TGTGCCTGGAGTGTAGGGGTGGTGCGCGAGACCCAGTACTTC.

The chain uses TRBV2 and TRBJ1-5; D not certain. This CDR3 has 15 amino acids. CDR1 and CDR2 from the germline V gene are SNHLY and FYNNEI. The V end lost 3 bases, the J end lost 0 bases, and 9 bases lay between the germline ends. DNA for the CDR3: TGTGCCAGCAGTGATTTAGGATATAGCAATCAGCCCCAGCATTTT. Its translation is CASSDLGYSNQPQHF.

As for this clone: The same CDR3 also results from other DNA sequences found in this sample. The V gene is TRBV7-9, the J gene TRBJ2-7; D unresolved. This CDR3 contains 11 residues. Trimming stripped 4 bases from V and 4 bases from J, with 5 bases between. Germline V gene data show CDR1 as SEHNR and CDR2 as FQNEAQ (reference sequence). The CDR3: CASSSLYEQYF. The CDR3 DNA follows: TGTGCCAGCAGCTCTTTGTACGAGCAGTACTTC.

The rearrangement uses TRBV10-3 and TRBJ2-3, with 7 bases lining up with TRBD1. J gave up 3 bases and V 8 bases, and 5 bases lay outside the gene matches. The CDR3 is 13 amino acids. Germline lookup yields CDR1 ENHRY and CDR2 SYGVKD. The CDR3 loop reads CAIAGRGTDTQYF. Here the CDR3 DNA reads TGTGCCATCGCCGGCAGGGGGACAGATACGCAGTATTTT.

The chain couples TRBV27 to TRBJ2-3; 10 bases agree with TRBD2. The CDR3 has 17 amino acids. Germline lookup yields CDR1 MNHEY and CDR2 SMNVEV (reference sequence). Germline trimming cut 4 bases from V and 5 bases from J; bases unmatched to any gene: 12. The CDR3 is CASSSRASGRGVDTQYF. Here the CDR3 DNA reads TGTGCCAGCAGTTCCCGCGCTAGCGGGAGAGGAGTAGATACGCAGTATTTT.

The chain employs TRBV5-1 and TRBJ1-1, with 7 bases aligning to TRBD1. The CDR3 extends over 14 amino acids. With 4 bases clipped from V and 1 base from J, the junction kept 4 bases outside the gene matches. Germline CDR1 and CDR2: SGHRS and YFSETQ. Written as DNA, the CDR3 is TGCGCCAGCAGCAAGGGACAGCAGAACACTGAAGCTTTCTTT. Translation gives CASSKGQQNTEAFF.

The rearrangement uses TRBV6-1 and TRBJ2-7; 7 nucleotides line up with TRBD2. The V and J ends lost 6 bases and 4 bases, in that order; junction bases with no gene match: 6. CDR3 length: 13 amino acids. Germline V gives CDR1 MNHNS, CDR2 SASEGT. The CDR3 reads CASRGGTAYEQYF. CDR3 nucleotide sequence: TGTGCCAGCAGGGGGGGGACCGCATACGAGCAGTACTTC.

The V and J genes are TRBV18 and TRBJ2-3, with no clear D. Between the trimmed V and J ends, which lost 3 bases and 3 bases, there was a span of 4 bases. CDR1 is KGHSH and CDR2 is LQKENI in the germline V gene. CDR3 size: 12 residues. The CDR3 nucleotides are TGTGCCAGCTCACCTAGAACAGATACGCAGTATTTT. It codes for CASSPRTDTQYF.

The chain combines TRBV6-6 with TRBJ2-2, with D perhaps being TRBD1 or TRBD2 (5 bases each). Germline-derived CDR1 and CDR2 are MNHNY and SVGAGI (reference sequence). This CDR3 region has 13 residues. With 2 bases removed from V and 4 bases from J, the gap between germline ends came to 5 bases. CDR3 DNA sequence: TGTGCCAGCAGTTACGGGACCACCGGGGAGCTGTTTTTT. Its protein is CASSYGTTGELFF.

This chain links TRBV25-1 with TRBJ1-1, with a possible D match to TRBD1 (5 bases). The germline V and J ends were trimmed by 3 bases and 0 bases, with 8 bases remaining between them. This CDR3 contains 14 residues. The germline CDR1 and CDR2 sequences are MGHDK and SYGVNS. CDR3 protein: CASSEGPLNTEAFF. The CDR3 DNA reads TGTGCCAGCAGTGAGGGACCTCTGAACACTGAAGCTTTCTTT.

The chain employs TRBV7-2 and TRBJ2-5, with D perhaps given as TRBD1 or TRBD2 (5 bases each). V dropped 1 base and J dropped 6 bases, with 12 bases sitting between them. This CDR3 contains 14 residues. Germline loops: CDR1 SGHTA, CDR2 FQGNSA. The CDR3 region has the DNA TGTGCCAGCAGCTTAGAGGCAGGGACCAAGACCCAGTACTTC. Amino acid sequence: CASSLEAGTKTQYF.

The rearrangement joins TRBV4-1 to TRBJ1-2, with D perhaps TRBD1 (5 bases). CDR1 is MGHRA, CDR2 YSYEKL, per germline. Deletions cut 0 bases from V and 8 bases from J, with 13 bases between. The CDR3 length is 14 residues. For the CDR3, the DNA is TGCGCCAGCAGCCAAGATCTTAGGAGGGGAGGCTACACCTTC. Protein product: CASSQDLRRGGYTF.

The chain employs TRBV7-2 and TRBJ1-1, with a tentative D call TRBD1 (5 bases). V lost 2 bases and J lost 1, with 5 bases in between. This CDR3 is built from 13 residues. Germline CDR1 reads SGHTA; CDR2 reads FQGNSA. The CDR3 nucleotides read TGTGCCAGCAGCTTACAGGGGAACACTGAAGCTTTCTTT. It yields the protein CASSLQGNTEAFF.